This passage covers 5 T cell receptor beta chains from one sample sequenced in a study of blood T cell repertoires in COVID-19. Clones were read by immunoSEQ multiplex PCR, and TCRdb kept only the in-frame ones, dropping some. In the table there are under 250,000 clones, less than 85% of which are singletons. Sequencing input: PBMCs or T cells enriched from blood (not recorded which). These receptors were obtained from a man in his sixties who had recovered from COVID-19.

This chain links TRBV18 with TRBJ1-4, with D unclear. Germline assignment: CDR1 KGHSH and CDR2 LQKENI. V lost 1 base, J lost 7 bases, and 13 bases lay in between. CDR3 length: 15 amino acids. The CDR3 nucleotides read TGTGCCAGCTCACCACTGAGTCGGCGGGGTGAAAAACTGTTTTTT. It yields the protein CASSPLSRRGEKLFF.

The V gene is TRBV24-1, the J gene TRBJ2-5; 8 nucleotides match TRBD1. Losses at the gene ends were 3 bases for V and 5 bases for J; bases not matched to a gene: 7. The CDR3 runs 15 residues. Germline loops: CDR1 KGHDR, CDR2 SFDVKD. CDR3 sequence: CATSDPQGASETQYF. For the CDR3, the DNA is TGTGCCACCAGTGATCCCCAGGGGGCGAGTGAGACCCAGTACTTC.

The genes are TRBV19 and TRBJ2-3; TRBD2 matches 8 bases. The germline V gene encodes CDR1 LNHDA and CDR2 SQIVND (reference sequence). The CDR3 sequence is 15 residues long. With 4 bases clipped from V and 4 bases from J, the junction kept 7 bases outside the gene matches. The CDR3 loop is CASSTGGARSDTQYF. The CDR3 DNA sequence: TGTGCCAGTAGTACCGGGGGGGCCCGTTCAGATACGCAGTATTTT.

The gene calls are TRBV5-1 and TRBJ1-2, with 8 bases matching TRBD1. This CDR3 has 13 residues. Germline V gives CDR1 SGHRS, CDR2 YFSETQ. Trimming cost V 3 bases and J 6 bases; bases outside gene matches: 4. The CDR3 nucleotides are TGCGCCAGCAGCTCCGGACAGGGAAATGGCTACACCTTC. Translated: CASSSGQGNGYTF.

The chain has TRBV7-2 and TRBJ2-7; D is unresolved. Germline loops: CDR1 SGHTA, CDR2 FQGNSA. The CDR3 has 12 amino acids. V was cut by 4 bases and J by 3 bases, with 7 bases left in between. CDR3 in DNA: TGTGCCAGCAGCTCCACAATCTACGAGCAGTACTTC. This translates into CASSSTIYEQYF.